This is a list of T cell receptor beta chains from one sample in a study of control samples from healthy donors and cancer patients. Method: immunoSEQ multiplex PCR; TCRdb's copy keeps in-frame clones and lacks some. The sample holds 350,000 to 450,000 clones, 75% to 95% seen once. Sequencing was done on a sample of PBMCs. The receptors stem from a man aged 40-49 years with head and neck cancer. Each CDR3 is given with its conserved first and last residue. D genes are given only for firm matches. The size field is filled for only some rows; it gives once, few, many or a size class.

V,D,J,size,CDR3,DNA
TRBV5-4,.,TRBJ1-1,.,CASSREDTEAFF,TGTGCCAGCAGCAGGGAGGACACTGAAGCTTTCTTT
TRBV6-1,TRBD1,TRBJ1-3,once,CASSDDRGPTGNTIYF,TGTGCCAGCAGTGACGACAGGGGGCCCACTGGAAACACCATATATTTT
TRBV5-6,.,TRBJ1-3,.,CASSLGLTAGGNTIYF,TGTGCCAGCAGCTTGGGCCTGACCGCGGGAGGAAACACCATATATTTT
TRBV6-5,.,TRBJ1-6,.,CASNPGRLNSPLHF,TGTGCCAGCAACCCGGGACGGCTTAATTCACCCCTCCACTTT
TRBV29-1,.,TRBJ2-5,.,CSVDGTAQETQYF,TGCAGCGTTGATGGGACGGCACAAGAGACCCAGTACTTC
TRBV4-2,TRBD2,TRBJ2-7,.,CASSQDPAGASYEQYF,TGTGCCAGCAGCCAAGACCCAGCGGGGGCCTCCTACGAGCAGTACTTC
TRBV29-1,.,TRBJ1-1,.,CSVDEQRRGEAFF,TGCAGCGTTGACGAACAGAGGAGGGGCGAGGCTTTCTTT
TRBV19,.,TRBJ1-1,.,CASRIPLSSSNTEAFF,TGTGCCAGTAGAATTCCACTGTCATCAAGTAACACTGAAGCTTTCTTT
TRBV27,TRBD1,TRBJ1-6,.,CASSPTDRGESSPLHF,TGTGCCAGCAGTCCAACGGACAGGGGAGAGTCTTCACCCCTCCACTTT
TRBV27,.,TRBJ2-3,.,CASQRRGTDTQYF,TGTGCCAGCCAGCGGAGGGGCACAGATACGCAGTATTTT
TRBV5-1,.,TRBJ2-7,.,CASSLAGGITYEQYF,TGCGCCAGCAGCTTGGCTGGGGGGATCACCTACGAGCAGTACTTC
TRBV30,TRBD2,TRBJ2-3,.,CAWSTSGAADTQYF,TGTGCCTGGAGTACCAGCGGGGCGGCCGATACGCAGTATTTT
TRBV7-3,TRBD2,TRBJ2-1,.,CASSFGGGAREQFF,TGTGCCAGCAGCTTCGGCGGGGGGGCCCGTGAGCAGTTCTTC
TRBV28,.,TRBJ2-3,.,CASSFAQGNTDTQYF,TGTGCCAGCAGTTTCGCGCAGGGGAACACAGATACGCAGTATTTT
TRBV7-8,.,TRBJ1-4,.,CASSSDRSLDEKLFF,TGTGCCAGCAGCTCAGACAGAAGTTTGGATGAAAAACTGTTTTTT
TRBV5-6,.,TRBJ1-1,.,CASSLAPGVHTEAFF,TGTGCCAGCAGCTTGGCCCCCGGGGTGCACACTGAAGCTTTCTTT
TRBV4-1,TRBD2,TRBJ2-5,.,CASGQTSGGIETQYF,TGCGCCAGCGGACAAACTAGCGGGGGTATAGAGACCCAGTACTTC
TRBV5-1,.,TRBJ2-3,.,CASSLDKPADTQYF,TGCGCCAGCAGCTTGGACAAACCAGCGGATACGCAGTATTTT
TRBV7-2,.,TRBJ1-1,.,CASSLRQVEAFF,TGTGCCAGCAGCTTAAGACAGGTTGAAGCTTTCTTT
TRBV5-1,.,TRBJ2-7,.,CASSLPLDHPYEQYF,TGCGCCAGCAGCTTGCCCCTCGACCATCCCTACGAGCAGTACTTC
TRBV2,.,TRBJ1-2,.,CAFSKRVGYGYTF,TGTGCCTTCTCAAAAAGGGTCGGCTATGGCTACACCTTC
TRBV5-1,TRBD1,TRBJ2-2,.,CASSYGTGNTGELFF,TGCGCCAGCAGCTACGGGACAGGGAACACCGGGGAGCTGTTTTTT
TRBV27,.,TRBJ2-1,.,CASSKRGSISYNEQFF,TGTGCCAGCAGCAAAAGAGGCTCCATATCCTACAATGAGCAGTTCTTC
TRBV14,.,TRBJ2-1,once,CASSQERRPGVDEQFF,TGTGCCAGCAGCCAAGAGAGGAGGCCGGGAGTTGATGAGCAGTTCTTC
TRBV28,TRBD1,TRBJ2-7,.,CASSATGSRYEQYF,TGTGCCAGCAGTGCGACAGGGTCTAGGTACGAGCAGTACTTC
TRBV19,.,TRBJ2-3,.,CASRGTDTDTQYF,TGTGCCAGTAGGGGGACGGACACAGATACGCAGTATTTT
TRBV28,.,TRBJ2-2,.,CASSLRPGELFF,TGTGCCAGCAGCCTTAGGCCCGGGGAGCTGTTTTTT
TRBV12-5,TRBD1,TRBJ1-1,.,CASQRTGSNTEAFF,TGTGCTAGCCAGAGGACAGGATCTAACACTGAAGCTTTCTTT
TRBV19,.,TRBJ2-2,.,CASRGGWLSNTGELFF,TGTGCCAGTAGGGGAGGTTGGCTTTCGAACACCGGGGAGCTGTTTTTT
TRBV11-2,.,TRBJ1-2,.,CASSLEFTGSYGYTF,TGTGCCAGCAGCTTAGAGTTCACAGGGTCCTATGGCTACACCTTC
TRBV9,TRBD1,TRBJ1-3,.,CASSGRKGALSGNTIYF,TGTGCCAGCAGCGGAAGGAAGGGGGCGCTTTCTGGAAACACCATATATTTT
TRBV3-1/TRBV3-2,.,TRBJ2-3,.,CASSQPLAAWGTDTQYF,TGTGCCAGCAGCCAACCCTTAGCGGCCTGGGGGACAGATACGCAGTATTTT
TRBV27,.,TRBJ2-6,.,CASSLYGSGANVLTF,TGTGCCAGCAGTTTATATGGCTCTGGGGCCAACGTCCTGACTTTC
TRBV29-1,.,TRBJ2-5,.,CSVEAGNQETQYF,TGCAGCGTTGAAGCGGGTAACCAAGAGACCCAGTACTTC
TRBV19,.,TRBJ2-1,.,CASSQTSLVQFF,TGTGCCAGTAGCCAGACTAGTTTGGTGCAGTTCTTC
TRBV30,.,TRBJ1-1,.,CAWDRNTEAFF,TGTGCCTGGGACAGGAACACTGAAGCTTTCTTT
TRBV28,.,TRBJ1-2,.,CASSFAFTPPYGYTF,TGTGCCAGCAGTTTCGCTTTCACCCCTCCCTATGGCTACACCTTC
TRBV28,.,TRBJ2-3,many,CATQQWSDTDTQYF,TGTGCCACCCAGCAGTGGTCAGACACAGATACGCAGTATTTT
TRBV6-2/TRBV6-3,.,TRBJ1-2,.,CASSGIGYGYTF,TGTGCCAGCAGTGGGATTGGCTATGGCTACACCTTC
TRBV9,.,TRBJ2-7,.,CASSVGVETLDEQYF,TGTGCCAGCAGCGTAGGGGTCGAGACGTTGGACGAGCAGTACTTC
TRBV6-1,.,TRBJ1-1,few,CASSEAAGLTEAFF,TGTGCCAGCAGTGAAGCGGCAGGGCTGACTGAAGCTTTCTTT
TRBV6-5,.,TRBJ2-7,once,CASRRQRTGEQYF,TGTGCCAGCAGGCGACAGAGGACTGGCGAGCAGTACTTC
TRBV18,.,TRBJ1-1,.,CASSPPLQNTEAFF,TGTGCCAGCTCACCACCGTTGCAGAACACTGAAGCTTTCTTT
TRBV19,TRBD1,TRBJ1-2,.,CASSRTGDPYGYTF,TGTGCCAGTAGCAGGACAGGGGACCCTTATGGCTACACCTTC
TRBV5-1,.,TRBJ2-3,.,CASSWGGEIGDTQYF,TGCGCCAGCAGCTGGGGGGGCGAAATAGGAGATACGCAGTATTTT
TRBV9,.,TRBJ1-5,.,CASSPRGTNQPQHF,TGTGCCAGCAGCCCTCGGGGTACTAATCAGCCCCAGCATTTT
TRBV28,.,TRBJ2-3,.,CASSFTGDTDTQYF,TGTGCCAGCAGTTTTACGGGGGACACAGATACGCAGTATTTT